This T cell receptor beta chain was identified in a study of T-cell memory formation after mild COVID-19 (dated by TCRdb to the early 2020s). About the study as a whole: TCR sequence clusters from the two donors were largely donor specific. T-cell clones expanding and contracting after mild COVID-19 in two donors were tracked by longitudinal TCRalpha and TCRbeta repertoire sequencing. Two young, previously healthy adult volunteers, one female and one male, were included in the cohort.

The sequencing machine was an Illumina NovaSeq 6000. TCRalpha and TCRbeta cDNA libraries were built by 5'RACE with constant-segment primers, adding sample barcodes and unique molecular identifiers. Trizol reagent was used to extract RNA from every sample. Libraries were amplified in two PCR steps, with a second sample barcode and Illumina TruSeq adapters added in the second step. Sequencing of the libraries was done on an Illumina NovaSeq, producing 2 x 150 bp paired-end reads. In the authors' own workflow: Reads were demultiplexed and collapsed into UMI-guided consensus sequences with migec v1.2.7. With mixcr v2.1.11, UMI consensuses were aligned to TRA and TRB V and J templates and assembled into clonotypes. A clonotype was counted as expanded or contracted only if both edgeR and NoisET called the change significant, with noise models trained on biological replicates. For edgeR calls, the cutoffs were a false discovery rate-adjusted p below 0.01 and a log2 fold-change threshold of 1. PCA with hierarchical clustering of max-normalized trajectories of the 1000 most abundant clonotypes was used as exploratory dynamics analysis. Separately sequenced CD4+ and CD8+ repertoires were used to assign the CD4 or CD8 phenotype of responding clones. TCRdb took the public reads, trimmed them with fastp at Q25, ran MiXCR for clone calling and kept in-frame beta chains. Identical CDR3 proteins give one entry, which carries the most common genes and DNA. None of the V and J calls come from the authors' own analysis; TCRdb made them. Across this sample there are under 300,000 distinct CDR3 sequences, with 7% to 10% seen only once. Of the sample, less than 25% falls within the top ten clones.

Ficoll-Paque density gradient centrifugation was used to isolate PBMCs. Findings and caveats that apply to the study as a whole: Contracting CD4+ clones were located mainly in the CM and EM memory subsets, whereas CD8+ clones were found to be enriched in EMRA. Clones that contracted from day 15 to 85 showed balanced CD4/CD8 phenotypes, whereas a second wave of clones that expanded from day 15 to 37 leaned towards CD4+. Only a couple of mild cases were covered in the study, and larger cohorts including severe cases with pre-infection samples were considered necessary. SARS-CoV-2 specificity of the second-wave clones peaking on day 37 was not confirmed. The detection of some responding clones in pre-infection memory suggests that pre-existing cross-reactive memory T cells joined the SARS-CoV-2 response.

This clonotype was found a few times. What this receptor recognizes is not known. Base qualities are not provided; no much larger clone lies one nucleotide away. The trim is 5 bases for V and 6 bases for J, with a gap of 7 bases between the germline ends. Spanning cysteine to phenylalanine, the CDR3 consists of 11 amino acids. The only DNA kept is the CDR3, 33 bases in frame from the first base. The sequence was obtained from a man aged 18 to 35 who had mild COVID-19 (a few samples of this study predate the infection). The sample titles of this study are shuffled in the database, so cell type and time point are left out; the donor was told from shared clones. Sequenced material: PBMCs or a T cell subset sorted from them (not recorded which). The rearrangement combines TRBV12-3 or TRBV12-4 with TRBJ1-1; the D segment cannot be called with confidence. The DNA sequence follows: TGTGCCAGCAGTGTTATGTCTGAAGCTTTCTTT. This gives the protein CASSVMSEAFF.